This T cell receptor (beta chain) was found in a study of T-cell memory formation after mild COVID-19 (dated by TCRdb to 2020 to 2022). A note on the overall study: TCR sequence clusters from the two donors were found to be largely donor specific. T-cell clones expanding and contracting after mild COVID-19 in a couple of donors were tracked by longitudinal TCRalpha and TCRbeta repertoire sequencing. Two young, previously healthy adult volunteers made up the cohort, one male and one female.

As regards this clonotype: The specificity of this receptor is unknown. Per-base quality was not reported, and no clone a single base away is much larger than it.

The investigation overall reported the following: The detection of some responding clones in pre-infection memory suggests that pre-existing cross-reactive memory T cells joined the SARS-CoV-2 response. SARS-CoV-2 specificity of the second-wave clones peaking on day 37 was not confirmed. Contracting CD4+ clones were located mainly in the CM and EM memory subsets, whereas CD8+ clones were found to be enriched in EMRA. Only a couple of mild cases were covered by the study, and larger cohorts that include severe cases with pre-infection samples were considered necessary. Balanced CD4/CD8 phenotypes were observed for clones contracting from day 15 to 85, whereas a bias towards CD4+ was observed for a second wave of clones expanding from day 15 to 37.

Ficoll-Paque density gradient centrifugation was the method used to isolate PBMCs. Reads for this sample came from an Illumina NovaSeq 6000. TCRalpha and TCRbeta cDNA libraries were constructed by 5'RACE with constant-segment primers, with sample barcodes and unique molecular identifiers being introduced. RNA was extracted from every sample with Trizol reagent. The libraries were amplified in two PCR steps, and the second step added a second sample barcode and Illumina TruSeq adapters. The libraries were sequenced on an Illumina NovaSeq using 2 x 150 bp paired-end reads. In the paper's pipeline: The reads were demultiplexed and collapsed into UMI-guided consensus sequences using migec v1.2.7. Using mixcr v2.1.11, UMI consensuses were aligned to TRA and TRB V and J templates and then assembled into clonotypes. A clonotype was counted as expanded or contracted only when both edgeR and NoisET called the clonotype significant, with the noise models trained on biological replicates. For edgeR calls, a false discovery rate-adjusted p below 0.01 and a log2 fold-change threshold of 1 were applied. As an exploratory analysis of dynamics, max-normalized trajectories of the 1000 most abundant clonotypes were examined with PCA combined with hierarchical clustering. Each responding clone was given a CD4 or CD8 phenotype based on the CD4+ and CD8+ repertoires, which had been sequenced separately. TCRdb reanalyzed the raw reads on its own, using fastp at Q25 for trimming and MiXCR for clone calling, and kept in-frame beta chains. Every distinct CDR3 protein forms one entry, paired with its most common genes and DNA. The authors' filters were not applied to this entry. The sample data list about 350,000 distinct CDR3 sequences, and around a fifth of these were observed just once. The ten largest account for around 23% of the sample.

The V end loses 0 bases and the J end loses 1 base, and a stretch of 11 bases separates them. The germline V gene yields LGHNA for CDR1 and YSLEER for CDR2. The CDR3 numbers 16 residues from cysteine through phenylalanine. Left in the record is the CDR3 DNA by itself, 48 bases read in frame from the first base. The clonotype comes from a young man who had mild COVID-19 (a few samples of this study predate the infection). The sample titles of this study are shuffled in the database, so cell type and time point are left out; the donor was told from shared clones. The chain employs TRBV4-3 and TRBJ2-3; a confident D gene designation cannot be given. Material: PBMCs or a T cell subset sorted from them (not recorded which). In nucleotides, the sequence is TGCGCCAGCAGCCAAGACAGCGTCAGCCGCACAGATACGCAGTATTTT. Translated, it gives CASSQDSVSRTDTQYF.